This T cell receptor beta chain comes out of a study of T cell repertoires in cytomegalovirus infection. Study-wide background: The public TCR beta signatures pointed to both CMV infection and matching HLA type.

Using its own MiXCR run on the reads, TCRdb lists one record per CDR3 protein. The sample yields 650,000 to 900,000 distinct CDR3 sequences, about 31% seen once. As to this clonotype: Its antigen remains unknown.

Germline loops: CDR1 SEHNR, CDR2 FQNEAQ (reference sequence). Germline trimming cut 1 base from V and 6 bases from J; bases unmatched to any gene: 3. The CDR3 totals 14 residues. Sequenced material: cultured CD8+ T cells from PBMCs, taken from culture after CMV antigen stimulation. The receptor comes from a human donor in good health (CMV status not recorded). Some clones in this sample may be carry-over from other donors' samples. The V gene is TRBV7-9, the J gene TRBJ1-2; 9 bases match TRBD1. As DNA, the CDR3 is TGTGCCAGCAGCTTAGTACAGGGGGCGGATGGCTACACCTTC. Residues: CASSLVQGADGYTF.